Shown below are 25 T cell receptor beta chains from a single sample sequenced in a study of post-analysis software for immune sequencing data (dated by TCRdb to about 2015). Broad study findings and their caveats: Significantly higher frequencies in patients than in controls were found for a few TRBV segments, including TRBV5-6, TRBV5-1 and TRBV20-1.

The library was made by PCR. Instrument on record: Illumina HiSeq 2500. Unique molecular identifiers were incorporated into TCR beta cDNA libraries to reduce PCR and sequencing biases. Starting from the raw public reads, TCRdb applied fastp trimming at Q25, assembled clones with MiXCR and retained in-frame beta chains. When rows share a CDR3 protein, they turn into one entry using the most common DNA and genes. Here the sample has about 810,000 distinct CDR3 sequences; 53% occur a single time. The leading ten clones occupy roughly 4.4% of the sample. These TCRs' antigens remain unknown. Specimen: blood. Receptors were obtained from a girl aged 10 to 17 with multiple sclerosis.

With respect to this clonotype: This may be a read error: a much more frequent sequence differs by one nucleotide. The J gene is TRBJ2-3, the V gene TRBV6-4, with 10 bases that match TRBD2. The CDR3 sequence is 16 residues long. Trimming at V came to 3 bases and at J to 2 bases, leaving 5 bases not matched to a gene. Germline CDR1 MRHNA, CDR2 SNTAGT. The CDR3 nucleotides read TGTGCCAGCAGTGAACGAGCGGGAGGGTTCACAGATACGCAGTATTTT. It codes for CASSERAGGFTDTQYF.

This chain joins TRBV21-1 and TRBJ2-1; the table assigns TRBD2, which was not confirmed against the DNA. TRBV21-1 is labeled a pseudogene. The CDR3 spans 16 residues. The CDR3 sequence: CASSKVGLAGVGEQFF. Written as DNA, the CDR3 is TGTGCCAGCAGCAAAGTGGGACTAGCGGGAGTTGGTGAGCAGTTCTTC.

The chain combines TRBV20-1 with TRBJ2-7; unclear D gene. The J call could be wrong; TRBJ2-4 is a better fit for the DNA end. Looked up from germline, CDR1 is DFQATT and CDR2 is SNEGSKA (reference sequence). This CDR3 comprises 13 residues. The CDR3: CSTGRLAKNIQYF. The CDR3 nucleotides read TGCAGTACCGGACGCCTAGCCAAAAACATTCAGTACTTC.

The chain uses TRBV9 and TRBJ2-3; D remains unclear. The CDR3 contains 16 residues. With 0 bases removed from V and 2 bases from J, the gap between germline ends came to 13 bases. The germline V gene encodes CDR1 SGDLS and CDR2 YYNGEE. The DNA of the CDR3 is TGTGCCAGCAGCGTAGTTCTGGATCTCAACACAGATACGCAGTATTTT. It yields the protein CASSVVLDLNTDTQYF.

CDR3 in amino acids: CASSRTSGPNTGELFF. The CDR3 DNA is TGCGCCAGCAGCCGGACTAGCGGGCCGAACACCGGGGAGCTGTTTTTT. V gene TRBV5-1 combines with J gene TRBJ2-2; 11 positions match TRBD2. The length of the CDR3 is 16 residues. Germline values: CDR1 SGHRS, CDR2 YFSETQ. The V segment lost 4 bases and the J segment 0 bases; nucleotides outside the gene matches: 2.

This clonotype showed up just a few times. J is TRBJ2-7 and V is TRBV25-1; TRBD1 matches at 9 bases. J lost 3 bases, V lost 4 bases, and 13 bases had no gene match. This CDR3 is built from 17 residues. Per germline, CDR1 MGHDK and CDR2 SYGVNS. The CDR3 sequence: CASSGYRGQGEFYEQYF. CDR3 coding DNA: TGTGCCAGCAGTGGTTATAGGGGACAGGGCGAATTCTACGAGCAGTACTTC.

The rearrangement links TRBV6-5 to TRBJ1-2, with no clear D. The CDR3 totals 14 residues. Trimming removed 4 bases from V and 3 bases from J, with 12 bases in between. Germline V gene sequence: CDR1 MNHEY, CDR2 SVGAGI. The CDR3 DNA follows: TGTGCCAGCAGTTCCACGGTTAGGGACTATGGCTACACCTTC. Protein: CASSSTVRDYGYTF.

This clonotype came up a few times. This rearrangement joins TRBV4-1 to TRBJ2-7, with 9 bases fitting TRBD1. The CDR3 covers 17 residues. J was trimmed by 3 bases and V by 3 bases; bases with no gene match: 12. The germline V gene encodes CDR1 MGHRA and CDR2 YSYEKL. In nucleotides, the CDR3 is TGCGCCAGCAGCCAGGTATTTACCGGGACAGGGTACTACGAGCAGTACTTC. This codes for CASSQVFTGTGYYEQYF.

This chain links TRBV5-1 with TRBJ1-2; D not certain. V was pared by 0 bases and J by 8 bases, with 14 bases between. Germline CDR1 reads SGHRS; CDR2 reads YFSETQ. The CDR3 is 14 amino acids. As DNA, the CDR3 is TGCGCCAGCAGCTTGGCAACGGACGATGGAGGCTACACCTTC. Translated, it gives CASSLATDDGGYTF. Full variable domain (remainder filled in from reference TRBV5-1 and TRBJ1-2): KAGVTQTPRYLIKTRGQQVTLSCSPISGHRSVSWYQQTPGQGLQFLFEYFSETQRNKGNFPGRFSGRQFSNSRSEMNVSTLELGDSALYLCASSLATDDGGYTFGSGTRLTVV.

V is TRBV6-6 and J is TRBJ1-2; 10 bases agree with TRBD1. Unmatched junction bases numbered 3, after V lost 4 bases and J lost 7 bases. This CDR3 contains 13 residues. Germline V gives CDR1 MNHNY, CDR2 SVGAGI (reference sequence). The CDR3 sequence: CASSSRDRGGYTF. In DNA, the CDR3 is TGTGCCAGCAGTTCGAGGGACAGGGGTGGCTACACCTTC.

The chain couples TRBV6-2 or TRBV6-3 to TRBJ2-7; D possibly corresponds to TRBD2 (6 bases). Per the germline V gene, CDR1 is MNHEY and CDR2 is SVGEGT. The CDR3 runs to 16 residues. Between the trimmed V and J ends, which lost 8 bases and 3 bases, there was a span of 23 bases. This chain's CDR3 is CASGYSVGLLDYEQYF. CDR3 sequence (DNA): TGTGCCAGCGGCTACTCTGTGGGACTTCTCGACTACGAGCAGTACTTC.

This sequence joins TRBV5-1 and TRBJ1-5; 7 bases are a match to TRBD1. The germline V gene encodes CDR1 SGHRS and CDR2 YFSETQ. V lost 0 bases and J lost 0; bases outside the gene matches: 3. The CDR3 has 16 residues. CDR3 DNA sequence: TGCGCCAGCAGCTTGGGACAGGGTGATAGCAATCAGCCCCAGCATTTT. Protein sequence: CASSLGQGDSNQPQHF.

The DNA of the CDR3 is TGCAGCGCCCGACTCCAATACGAGCAGTACTTC. Its translation is CSARLQYEQYF. V usage is TRBV29-1 and J usage is TRBJ2-7; D unresolved. The V gene lost 7 bases and the J gene lost 4 bases, with 11 bases spanning the gap. Germline lookup yields CDR1 SQVTM and CDR2 ANQGSEA. This CDR3 spans 11 amino acids.

The rearrangement uses TRBV20-1 and TRBJ2-7; D unclear. V lost 4 bases and J 0 bases, leaving 16 bases between the germline ends. The CDR3 is made up of 15 amino acids. The germline CDR1 and CDR2 sequences are DFQATT and SNEGSKA (reference sequence). CDR3 residues: CSATRADDLSYEQYF. The CDR3 DNA reads as TGCAGTGCTACAAGAGCCGACGACCTCTCCTACGAGCAGTACTTC.

The CDR3 coding sequence is TGTGCCAGCAGCCCGAAGCGGGGGGAGGTCAATGAGCAGTTCTTC. It specifies CASSPKRGEVNEQFF. V gene TRBV7-2 combines with J gene TRBJ2-1, with 9 bases lining up with TRBD2. V lost 5 bases, J lost 6 bases, and 8 bases stayed unmatched. Germline V gene lookup returns CDR1 SGHTA and CDR2 FQGNSA. The CDR3 runs 15 residues.

V usage is TRBV12-3 or TRBV12-4 and J usage is TRBJ2-7; a weak D match, TRBD2 (6 bases). Between the trimmed V and J ends, which lost 7 bases and 8 bases, there was a span of 15 bases. The CDR3 covers 12 residues. In nucleotides, the CDR3 is TGTGCCAGCAACGGGCTCGGGAGCAAGCAGTACTTC. Its translation: CASNGLGSKQYF.

The chain combines TRBV29-1 with TRBJ2-1; 9 bases are shared with TRBD2. CDR1 is SQVTM and CDR2 is ANQGSEA in the germline V gene. Trimming at V came to 5 bases and at J to 0 bases, leaving 2 bases not matched to a gene. The CDR3 consists of 14 residues. The CDR3 is CSVRSGSSYNEQFF. For the CDR3, the DNA is TGCAGCGTTCGTAGCGGGAGCTCCTACAATGAGCAGTTCTTC.

This clonotype occurred a few times. The chain couples TRBV27 to TRBJ2-1; 7 bases are shared with TRBD1. Germline V gene data show CDR1 as MNHEY and CDR2 as SMNVEV (reference sequence). V shed 6 bases, J shed 9 bases, and the junction held 14 bases outside the gene matches. The CDR3 totals 15 residues. As DNA, the CDR3 is TGTGCCAGCAGCCCCCAGGGGGTCAAGTCCGTTGAGCAGTTCTTC. This sequence encodes CASSPQGVKSVEQFF.

This chain connects TRBV7-2 to TRBJ2-3, with 10 positions matching TRBD2. CDR3 length: 17 residues. The V segment lost 2 bases and the J segment 4 bases; nucleotides outside the gene matches: 9. Germline assignment: CDR1 SGHTA and CDR2 FQGNSA. CDR3 coding DNA: TGTGCCAGCAGCTTACGATCTAGCGGGAGAGGGTCAGATACGCAGTATTTT. This sequence encodes CASSLRSSGRGSDTQYF.

This sequence joins TRBV20-1 and TRBJ2-5; 8 nucleotides align to TRBD2. CDR3 size: 14 residues. Germline V gene lookup returns CDR1 DFQATT and CDR2 SNEGSKA (reference sequence). Losses at the gene ends were 3 bases for V and 11 bases for J; bases not matched to a gene: 14. CDR3 protein: CSASPSGSIPEQYF. The CDR3 nucleotides read TGCAGTGCTAGTCCCAGCGGGAGCATCCCTGAGCAGTACTTC.

This clonotype appeared a few times. This chain links TRBV20-1 with TRBJ2-3; 10 bases are a match to TRBD2. The junction had 5 bases not matched to a gene; V was cut back by 4 bases and J by 4 bases. The V gene's germline CDR1 is DFQATT and CDR2 SNEGSKA (reference sequence). CDR3 size: 14 residues. CDR3 in amino acids: CSAIAGGSPDTQYF. Written as DNA, the CDR3 is TGCAGTGCTATAGCGGGGGGTTCCCCAGATACGCAGTATTTT.

This clonotype occurred a few times. The V gene is TRBV29-1, the J gene TRBJ1-2; D not resolved. The CDR3 runs to 16 residues. Germline V gene lookup returns CDR1 SQVTM and CDR2 ANQGSEA. Trimming stripped 4 bases from V and 4 bases from J, with 22 bases between. The CDR3 protein is CSVGLGSLSSGYGYTF. The CDR3 DNA reads TGCAGCGTTGGATTAGGGTCTCTAAGTTCAGGCTATGGCTACACCTTC.

The V gene is TRBV3-1, the J gene TRBJ2-1; TRBD2 agrees at 12 bases. The CDR3 spans 15 residues. The V gene's germline CDR1 is LGHDT and CDR2 YNNKEL (reference sequence). V trimming: 3 bases; J trimming: 15 bases; junction bases outside the gene matches: 12. CDR3 sequence: CASSQAGLAGPRGFF. The CDR3 nucleotides read TGTGCCAGCAGCCAGGCCGGACTAGCGGGACCTCGGGGGTTCTTC.

The sample holds one count of this clonotype. J is TRBJ2-7 and V is TRBV7-3; TRBD1 matches at 8 bases. Germline CDR1 is SGHTA and CDR2 is FQGTGA. CDR3 length: 13 amino acids. V shed 0 bases, J shed 6 bases, and the junction held 1 base outside the gene matches. The CDR3 loop is CASSLTDRAEQYF. Written as DNA, the CDR3 is TGTGCCAGCAGCTTAACGGACAGGGCCGAGCAGTACTTC.

This clonotype was seen a single time. This sequence joins TRBV7-9 and TRBJ1-1, with a weak D call TRBD1 (5 bases). There are 16 residues in the CDR3. Germline V gene data show CDR1 as SEHNR and CDR2 as FQNEAQ (reference sequence). V was trimmed by 3 bases and J by 3 bases, leaving 17 bases between them. The CDR3 loop is CASSFFAGTGYTEAFF. The CDR3 coding sequence is TGTGCCAGCAGCTTCTTCGCCGGGACGGGCTACACTGAAGCTTTCTTT.